This T cell receptor beta chain stems from a study of prognosis after radiotherapy for stage I lung cancer. Study-level background: About seven of the patients had squamous cell carcinoma tumors, while twelve had adenocarcinoma tumors.

CDR1 is MNHGY and CDR2 is SVAAGI in the germline V gene. The CDR3 runs 15 residues. Patients were uniformly node-negative by CT and PET/CT and had received no prior chemotherapy or radiotherapy, with no other malignancies. Points on this clonotype: Compared with germline, one end of the junction differs, possibly owing to a read error.

Starting from genomic DNA, TCR beta CDR3 was amplified through two-round multiplex PCR. With primers specific to each TRBV and TRBJ gene, the first-round PCR was performed. As the PCR entered its second round, universal primers were used. TCRdb reanalysed the multiplex PCR reads using MiXCR and keeps one entry per CDR3 protein. This sample has approximately 31,000 distinct CDR3 sequences, with 40% to 50% found just once. The clonotype comes from a donor aged 50 or older with non-small cell lung cancer. The input for sequencing was PBMCs, taken before or after stereotactic body radiation therapy (not recorded which). The V gene is TRBV6-9, the J gene TRBJ1-2; D not certain. The CDR3 region has the DNA TGTGCCAGCAGTTACTCCGGGGTCTGGAGCTATGGCTGCACCTTC. This gives the protein CASSYSGVWSYGCTF.